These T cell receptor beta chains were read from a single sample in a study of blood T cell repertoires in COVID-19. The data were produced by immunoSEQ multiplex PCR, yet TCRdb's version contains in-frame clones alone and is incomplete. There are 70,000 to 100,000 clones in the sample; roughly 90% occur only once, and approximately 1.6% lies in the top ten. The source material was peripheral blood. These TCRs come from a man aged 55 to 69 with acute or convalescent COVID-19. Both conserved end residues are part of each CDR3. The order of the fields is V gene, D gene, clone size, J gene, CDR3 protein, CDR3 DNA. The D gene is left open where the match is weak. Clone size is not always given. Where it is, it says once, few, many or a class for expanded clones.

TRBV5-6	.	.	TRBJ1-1	CASSSDRSNTEAFF	TGTGCCAGCAGCTCCGACAGGTCGAACACTGAAGCTTTCTTT
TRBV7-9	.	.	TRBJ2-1	CASSLRGFAYNEQFF	TGTGCCAGCAGCTTACGGGGTTTTGCCTACAATGAGCAGTTCTTC
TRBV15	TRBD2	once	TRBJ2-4	CATSRDKASGGQQYF	TGTGCCACCAGCAGAGATAAGGCTAGCGGGGGGCAACAGTACTTC
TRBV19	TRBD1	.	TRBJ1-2	CASSGQGAYYGYTF	TGTGCCAGTAGCGGACAGGGGGCTTACTATGGCTACACCTTC
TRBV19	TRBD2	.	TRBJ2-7	CASSRLADREQYF	TGTGCCAGTAGCCGACTAGCGGACCGCGAGCAGTACTTC
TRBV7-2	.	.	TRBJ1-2	CASSLVALQLYGYTF	TGTGCCAGCAGTCTAGTGGCCCTGCAGCTCTATGGCTACACCTTC
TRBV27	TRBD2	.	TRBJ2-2	CASTGKASGLTGELFF	TGTGCCAGCACAGGAAAGGCTAGCGGTCTTACCGGGGAGCTGTTTTTT
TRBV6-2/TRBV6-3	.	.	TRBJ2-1	CASSRQAGSYNEQFF	TGTGCCAGCAGCCGACAGGCTGGCTCCTACAATGAGCAGTTCTTC
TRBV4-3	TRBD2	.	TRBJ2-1	CASSQDGLAGYNEQFF	TGCGCCAGCAGCCAAGATGGCCTAGCGGGCTACAATGAGCAGTTCTTC
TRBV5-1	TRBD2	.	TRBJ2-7	CASSGGLAGAYEQYF	TGCGCCAGCAGCGGGGGACTAGCGGGGGCCTACGAGCAGTACTTC
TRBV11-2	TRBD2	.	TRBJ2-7	CASTLGASGYEQYF	TGTGCCAGCACCCTTGGGGCTAGCGGCTACGAGCAGTACTTC
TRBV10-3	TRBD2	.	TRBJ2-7	CAISGGTSHEQYF	TGTGCCATCAGTGGAGGGACTAGCCACGAGCAGTACTTC
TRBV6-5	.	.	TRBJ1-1	CASRGIQGRTEAFF	TGTGCCAGCAGGGGAATACAGGGAAGAACTGAAGCTTTCTTT
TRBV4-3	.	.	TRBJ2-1	CASSHGTAGGEQFF	TGCGCCAGCAGCCACGGGACTGCGGGTGGTGAGCAGTTCTTC
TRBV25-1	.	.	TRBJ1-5	CASSELGLGLETQHF	TGTGCCAGCAGTGAATTGGGACTGGGATTGGAGACCCAGCATTTT
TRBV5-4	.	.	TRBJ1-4	CASSPGGGERREKLFF	TGTGCCAGCAGCCCTGGAGGCGGGGAACGACGTGAAAAACTGTTTTTT
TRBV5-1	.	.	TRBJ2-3	CARSRAGSTDTQYF	TGCGCCAGGTCCCGAGCGGGTAGCACAGATACGCAGTATTTT
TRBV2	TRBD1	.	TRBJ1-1	CASKGAKGLNTEAFF	TGTGCCAGCAAGGGGGCAAAGGGCCTTAATACTGAAGCTTTCTTT
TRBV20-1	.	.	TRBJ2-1	CSASVRNNEQFF	TGCAGTGCGAGTGTGCGAAACAATGAGCAGTTCTTC
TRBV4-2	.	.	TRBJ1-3	CASSPGSSGNTIYF	TGTGCCAGCAGCCCGGGGAGCTCTGGAAACACCATATATTTT
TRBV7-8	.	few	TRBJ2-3	CASSSRGLTDTQYF	TGTGCCAGCAGCTCCCGAGGGCTCACAGATACGCAGTATTTT
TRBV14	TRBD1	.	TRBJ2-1	CASSQALGGHEQFF	TGTGCCAGCAGCCAAGCTTTAGGGGGCCATGAGCAGTTCTTC
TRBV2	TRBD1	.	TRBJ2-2	CASGSGQTNTGELFF	TGTGCCAGCGGCTCGGGACAGACGAACACCGGGGAGCTGTTTTTT
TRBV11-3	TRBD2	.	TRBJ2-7	CASSNPTSPILAGGPHEQYF	TGTGCCAGCAGCAACCCGACTTCCCCCATACTAGCGGGAGGGCCCCACGAGCAGTACTTC
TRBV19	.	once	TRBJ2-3	CASSGLRVPDTQYF	TGTGCCAGTAGTGGGCTCAGGGTACCAGATACGCAGTATTTT
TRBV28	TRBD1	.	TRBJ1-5	CASREQGDPNQPQHF	TGTGCCAGCAGGGAGCAGGGGGACCCAAATCAGCCCCAGCATTTT
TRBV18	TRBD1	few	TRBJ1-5	CASSPEQGGNQPQHF	TGTGCCAGCTCACCGGAACAGGGGGGAAATCAGCCCCAGCATTTT
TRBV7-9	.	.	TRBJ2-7	CASSLSDSYEQYF	TGTGCCAGCAGCTTATCAGACTCCTACGAGCAGTACTTC
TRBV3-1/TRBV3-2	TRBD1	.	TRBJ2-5	CASSQGDRGLKETQYF	TGTGCCAGCAGCCAAGGGGACAGGGGGCTAAAAGAGACCCAGTACTTC
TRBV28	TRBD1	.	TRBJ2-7	CASSSTQGALNEQYF	TGTGCCAGCAGTTCTACTCAGGGGGCGTTGAACGAGCAGTACTTC
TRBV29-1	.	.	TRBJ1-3	CSVQASSGNTIYF	TGCAGCGTTCAGGCGAGCTCTGGAAACACCATATATTTT
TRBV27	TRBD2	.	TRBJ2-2	CASSPTSGRVTGELFF	TGTGCCAGCAGTCCAACTAGCGGGAGGGTCACCGGGGAGCTGTTTTTT
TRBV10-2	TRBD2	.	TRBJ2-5	CATGTSGRTQQETQYF	TGCGCCACCGGGACTAGCGGGCGAACCCAACAAGAGACCCAGTACTTC
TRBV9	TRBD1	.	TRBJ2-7	CASSVMSGQGNGEQYF	TGTGCCAGCAGCGTCATGTCGGGACAGGGAAACGGGGAGCAGTACTTC
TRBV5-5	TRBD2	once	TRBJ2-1	CASSLEPAGEFNEQFF	TGTGCCAGCAGCTTGGAGCCAGCGGGAGAGTTTAATGAGCAGTTCTTC
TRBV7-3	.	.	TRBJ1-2	CASSQGVAFGYTF	TGTGCCAGCAGCCAAGGGGTTGCGTTTGGCTACACCTTC
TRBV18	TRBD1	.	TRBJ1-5	CASSDRGQPQHF	TGTGCCAGCTCGGACAGGGGACAGCCCCAGCATTTT
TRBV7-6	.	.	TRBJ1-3	CASARGPSGNTIYF	TGTGCCAGCGCTCGAGGGCCCTCTGGAAACACCATATATTTT
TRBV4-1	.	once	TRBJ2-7	CASSQDPGVTGRGYEQYF	TGCGCCAGCAGCCAAGACCCGGGAGTCACTGGGAGGGGGTACGAGCAGTACTTC
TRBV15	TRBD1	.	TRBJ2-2	CATSRDWEGQGVGGNTGELFF	TGTGCCACCAGCAGAGATTGGGAGGGACAGGGCGTCGGTGGGAACACCGGGGAGCTGTTTTTT
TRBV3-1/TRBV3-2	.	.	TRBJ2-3	CASSQELLAQRQDTQYF	TGTGCCAGCAGCCAAGAGCTCCTAGCTCAAAGGCAAGATACGCAGTATTTT
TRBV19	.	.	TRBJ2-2	CASSIQGSTGELFF	TGTGCCAGTAGTATACAGGGGTCCACCGGGGAGCTGTTTTTT
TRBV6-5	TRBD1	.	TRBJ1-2	CATVPGQGVYGYTF	TGTGCCACTGTACCGGGACAGGGTGTCTATGGCTACACCTTC
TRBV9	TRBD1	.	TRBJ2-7	CASSIGQGATYEQYF	TGTGCCAGCAGCATCGGACAGGGGGCGACCTACGAGCAGTACTTC